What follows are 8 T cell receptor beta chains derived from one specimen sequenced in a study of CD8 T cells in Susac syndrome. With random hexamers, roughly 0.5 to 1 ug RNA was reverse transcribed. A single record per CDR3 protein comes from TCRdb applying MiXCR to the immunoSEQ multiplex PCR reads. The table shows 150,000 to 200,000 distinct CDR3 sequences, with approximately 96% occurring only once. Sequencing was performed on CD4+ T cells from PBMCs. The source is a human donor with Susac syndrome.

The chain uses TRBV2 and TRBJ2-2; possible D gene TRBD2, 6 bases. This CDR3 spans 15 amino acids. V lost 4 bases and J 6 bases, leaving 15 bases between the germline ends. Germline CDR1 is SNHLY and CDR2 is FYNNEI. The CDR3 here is CASSAAGLTAGELFF. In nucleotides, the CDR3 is TGTGCCAGCAGTGCGGCGGGGCTAACCGCCGGGGAGCTGTTTTTT.

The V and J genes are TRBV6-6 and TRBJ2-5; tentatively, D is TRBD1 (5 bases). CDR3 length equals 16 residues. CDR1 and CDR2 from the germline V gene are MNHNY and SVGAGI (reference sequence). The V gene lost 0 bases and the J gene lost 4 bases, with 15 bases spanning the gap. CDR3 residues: CASSYSKDSSLETQYF. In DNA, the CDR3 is TGTGCCAGCAGTTACTCGAAAGACAGCTCATTAGAGACCCAGTACTTC.

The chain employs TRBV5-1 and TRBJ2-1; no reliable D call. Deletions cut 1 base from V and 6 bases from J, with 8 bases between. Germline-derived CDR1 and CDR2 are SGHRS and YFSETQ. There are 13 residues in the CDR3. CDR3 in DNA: TGCGCCAGCAGCTTGAGCAGCGCCAATGAGCAGTTCTTC. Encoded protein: CASSLSSANEQFF.

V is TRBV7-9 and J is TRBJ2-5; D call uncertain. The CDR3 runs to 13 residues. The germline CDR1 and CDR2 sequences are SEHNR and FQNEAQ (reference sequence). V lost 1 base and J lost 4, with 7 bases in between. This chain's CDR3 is CASSLELAETQYF. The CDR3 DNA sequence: TGTGCCAGCAGCTTAGAGTTAGCAGAGACCCAGTACTTC.

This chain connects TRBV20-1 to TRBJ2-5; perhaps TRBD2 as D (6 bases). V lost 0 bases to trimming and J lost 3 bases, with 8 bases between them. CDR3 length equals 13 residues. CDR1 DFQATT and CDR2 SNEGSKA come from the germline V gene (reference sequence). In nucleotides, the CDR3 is TGCAGTGCTAGAGATGGGGGGAAAGAGACCCAGTACTTC. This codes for CSARDGGKETQYF.

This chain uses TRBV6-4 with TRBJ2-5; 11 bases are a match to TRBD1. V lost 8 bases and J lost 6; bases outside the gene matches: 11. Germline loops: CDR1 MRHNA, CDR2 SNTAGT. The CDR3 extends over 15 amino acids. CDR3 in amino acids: CASGKDRGQQKTQYF. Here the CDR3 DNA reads TGTGCCAGCGGGAAGGACAGGGGGCAGCAGAAGACCCAGTACTTC.

The CDR3 DNA follows: TGTGCCAGCAGCCCCCTCGGGGGCTATGGCTACACCTTC. This sequence encodes CASSPLGGYGYTF. The rearrangement joins TRBV7-2 to TRBJ1-2; maybe TRBD1 (5 bases). Germline CDR1 and CDR2: SGHTA and FQGNSA. V lost 5 bases and J 4 bases, leaving 11 bases between the germline ends. The CDR3 is 13 residues long.

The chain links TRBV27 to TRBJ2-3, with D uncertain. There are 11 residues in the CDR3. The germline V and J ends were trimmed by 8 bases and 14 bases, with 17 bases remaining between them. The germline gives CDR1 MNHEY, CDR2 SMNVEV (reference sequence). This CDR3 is CASGISRVAYF. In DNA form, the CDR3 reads TGTGCCAGCGGGATTAGTAGGGTGGCGTATTTT.